These 6 T cell receptor beta chains were all obtained from the same sample, sequenced in a study of cytomegalovirus exposure and HLA in healthy donors. PCR amplification relied on 60 Vbeta primers (plus 13 Jbeta primers). Produced via immunoSEQ multiplex PCR; TCRdb's table is partial and in-frame only. The sample records 150,000 to 200,000 clones, approximately 65% being singletons. Sequenced: PBMCs. These receptors all come from a man in his forties in good health and CMV-seronegative.

This clone came up once. This chain uses TRBV5-8 with TRBJ2-1, with D unclear. The V end was cut by 2 bases, the J end by 6 bases, with 9 bases between. The CDR3 runs to 13 residues. In germline, CDR1 is SGHTS, CDR2 YDEGEE. CDR3 sequence: CASSLVLINEQFF. The CDR3 DNA reads TGTGCCAGCAGCTTAGTACTCATCAATGAGCAGTTCTTC.

In this sample, this clone turned up a few times. The rearrangement uses TRBV4-3 and TRBJ2-1; TRBD1 agrees at 10 bases. CDR1 and CDR2 (germline): LGHNA, YSLEER. The CDR3 totals 14 residues. V lost 4 bases and J lost 9; bases outside the gene matches: 6. CDR3: CASSPRTGGGEQFF. The CDR3 DNA reads as TGCGCCAGCAGCCCGAGGACAGGGGGTGGTGAGCAGTTCTTC.

This chain uses TRBV9 with TRBJ2-7; TRBD2 matches at 8 bases. The CDR3 extends over 16 amino acids. Germline V lookup: CDR1 SGDLS, CDR2 YYNGEE. After removal of 4 bases from V and 3 bases from J, the junction contained 12 bases not matched to a gene. The CDR3 DNA sequence: TGTGCCAGCAGCCCGAACCGGCTAGCGGGTTACTACGAGCAGTACTTC. It codes for CASSPNRLAGYYEQYF.

This clone was seen a single time. V gene TRBV5-1 combines with J gene TRBJ2-1, with 8 bases matching TRBD2. Germline V lookup: CDR1 SGHRS, CDR2 YFSETQ. The CDR3 sequence is 18 residues long. V shed 1 base and J 2 bases; nucleotides not matched to a gene: 11. The CDR3 sequence is CASSLRGSGGFTYNEQFF. In DNA, the CDR3 is TGCGCCAGCAGCTTGAGGGGCAGCGGGGGTTTTACCTACAATGAGCAGTTCTTC.

As for this clone: At the DNA level, this CDR3 is encoded by other sequences in the same sample as well. This sequence joins TRBV6-5 and TRBJ1-2; maybe TRBD1 (5 bases). This CDR3 contains 14 residues. Germline values: CDR1 MNHEY, CDR2 SVGAGI. The V gene lost 2 bases and the J gene lost 2 bases, with 9 bases spanning the gap. CDR3 DNA: TGTGCCAGCAGTTACCGCAGGGAAAACTATGGCTACACCTTC. Its protein is CASSYRRENYGYTF.

As DNA, the CDR3 is TGTGCCAGTAGTGGCTGGGACAGCATGAACACTGAAGCTTTCTTT. Translating gives CASSGWDSMNTEAFF. The rearrangement uses TRBV19 and TRBJ1-1; 7 bases fit TRBD1. Germline CDR1 and CDR2: LNHDA and SQIVND (reference sequence). With 5 bases clipped from V and 0 bases from J, the junction kept 6 bases outside the gene matches. The CDR3 extends over 15 amino acids.